These T cell receptor beta chains were read from a single sample in a study of blood T cell repertoires in COVID-19. Profiling relied on immunoSEQ multiplex PCR, and the TCRdb table lists in-frame clones only, not all of them. The sample yields 200,000 to 250,000 clones, around 88% seen once. The specimen sequenced was peripheral blood. These receptors all stem from a man aged 80 or over with acute or convalescent COVID-19. Each CDR3 is given with its conserved first and last residue. A D gene is named only where the DNA matches it firmly. A row's size may be missing; if present it is once, few, many or a size class.

cdr3_nt cdr3_aa j_call clone_size d_call v_call
TGTGCCAGCAGTGAACTTAGCTCCTACAATGAGCAGTTCTTC CASSELSSYNEQFF TRBJ2-1 - - TRBV6-1
TGTGCCAGCTCACGGACTAGCGGCTCCTACGAGCAGTACTTC CASSRTSGSYEQYF TRBJ2-7 once TRBD2 TRBV18
TGTGCCAGCAGCCCCGGACTAGCGACAGATACGCAGTATTTT CASSPGLATDTQYF TRBJ2-3 - TRBD2 TRBV11-3
TGTGCCAGCAGCCGCTTCACCGGGACAGAGAGAGAGACCCAGTACTTC CASSRFTGTERETQYF TRBJ2-5 - TRBD1 TRBV4-2
TGTGCCAGCAGTTACTCGACAGGGGGCGGGGGCACTGAAGCTTTCTTT CASSYSTGGGGTEAFF TRBJ1-1 - TRBD1 TRBV6-5
TGTGCCTGCGGGACAGGGGGCTGGGGAATGAACACTGAAGCTTTCTTT CACGTGGWGMNTEAFF TRBJ1-1 - TRBD1 TRBV30
TGTGCCAGCAGTGACGGCGGAGTCACAGATACGCAGTATTTT CASSDGGVTDTQYF TRBJ2-3 - - TRBV2
TGTGCCAGCTCTCCGAGACAGGGGCCGGGTGGCTACACCTTC CASSPRQGPGGYTF TRBJ1-2 - TRBD1 TRBV18
TGTGCCAGCAGCCCAAGACAGGGTAGCAATGAAAAACTGTTTTTT CASSPRQGSNEKLFF TRBJ1-4 - TRBD1 TRBV7-8
TGTGCCAGCAGCTTGGGGACTAGGGAGCAGTACTTC CASSLGTREQYF TRBJ2-7 - TRBD2 TRBV11-3
TGTGCCAGCAGTGAATGGGTCGGGGTTTCGGGAAACACCATATATTTT CASSEWVGVSGNTIYF TRBJ1-3 once - TRBV6-1
TGTGCCAGCAGCTTGGGACAGGGGGCCGGCGGGGAGCTGTTTTTT CASSLGQGAGGELFF TRBJ2-2 - TRBD1 TRBV7-3
TGTGCCACCAGCCCCGGACTAGCGGGAGTTTCCTACGAGCAGTACTTC CATSPGLAGVSYEQYF TRBJ2-7 - TRBD2 TRBV15
TGTGCCAGCAGCTTTATTGGAGCAAATGAAAAACTGTTTTTT CASSFIGANEKLFF TRBJ1-4 - - TRBV7-9
TGTGCCAGTAGTATAGTAGCCGGGACAGCGGAGGGGTACGAGCAGTACTTC CASSIVAGTAEGYEQYF TRBJ2-7 - - TRBV19
TGTGCCAGCAGCTTCTACGGGACTAGCGACACCGGGGAGCTGTTTTTT CASSFYGTSDTGELFF TRBJ2-2 - TRBD2 TRBV7-3
TGCGCCAGCAGTCTAAAGGGAGGGGACAGGGCGTCCTATAGCTATGGCTACACCTTC CASSLKGGDRASYSYGYTF TRBJ1-2 - TRBD1 TRBV23-1
TGTGCCATCAGAGGGGGTTCTGAGAGGAACACTGAAGCTTTCTTT CAIRGGSERNTEAFF TRBJ1-1 - - TRBV10-3
TGTGCCAGCAGTTACATGACAGGCCGAAACTATGGCTACACCTTC CASSYMTGRNYGYTF TRBJ1-2 - - TRBV6-6
TGTGCCAGCAGTCGACTGGGACAGGGTGCCTCACCCCTCCACTTT CASSRLGQGASPLHF TRBJ1-6 - TRBD1 TRBV6-5
TGTGCCAGCAGCTTAGCAGGGACTGGCTCTGGAAACACCATATATTTT CASSLAGTGSGNTIYF TRBJ1-3 - - TRBV11-2
TGTGCCAGCTCAAGGACAGGGGGAAGGAGCGGGGGATACTACGAGCAGTACTTC CASSRTGGRSGGYYEQYF TRBJ2-7 - TRBD1 TRBV18
TGTGCCAGCAGCCAAGGGGATGCAACTAATGAAAAACTGTTTTTT CASSQGDATNEKLFF TRBJ1-4 - - TRBV7-2
TGTGCCACCAGTGATCCCCGGGACAGGTCCTACGAGCAGTACTTC CATSDPRDRSYEQYF TRBJ2-7 few TRBD1 TRBV24-1
TGTGCCAGCACGCGGAATACCGGGGAGCTGTTTTTT CASTRNTGELFF TRBJ2-2 - - TRBV28
TGTGCCAGCAGTTTGCCGCTGCACTCCGGAAACACCATATATTTT CASSLPLHSGNTIYF TRBJ1-3 - - TRBV27
TGTGCCAGCAGCTTATCGTGGAGGGCGCCAGATACGCAGTATTTT CASSLSWRAPDTQYF TRBJ2-3 - - TRBV7-2